This T cell receptor (beta chain) was recorded in a study of T cell clones after liver transplantation. Looked up from germline, CDR1 is MNHEY and CDR2 is SMNVEV (reference sequence). The CDR3 loop spans 15 amino acids. Deletions cut 5 bases from V and 2 bases from J, with 15 bases between. Points on this clone: Its antigen remains unidentified.

Sequencing used immunoSEQ multiplex PCR; TCRdb keeps in-frame clones, though not all of them. The table has some 9,400 clones, about three quarters seen once. General study findings and limits: Donor-reactive sequences fell more than third party-reactive ones, suggesting partial deletion. Conclusions were preliminary, with small, heterogeneous patient groups. Graft donor-reactive T cells possibly entered the graft instead of undergoing deletion.

The source material was CD8+ T cells from blood, sampled before liver transplant. This receptor was taken from a human donor who received a liver transplant. The rearrangement links TRBV27 to TRBJ2-5; D possibly matches TRBD1 or TRBD2 (5 bases each). CDR3 amino acids: CASSGWDGKQETQYF. The DNA of the CDR3 is TGTGCCAGCAGTGGGTGGGACGGGAAGCAAGAGACCCAGTACTTC.